The next 15 T cell receptor beta chains were all read from a single sample in a study of long-term antiretroviral therapy in people with HIV. It was version v3.0 of the immunoSEQ assay that was run at survey level. The table came from immunoSEQ multiplex PCR; TCRdb's copy has only in-frame clones and leaves some out. The data show 7,500 to 10,000 clones, with 84% seen just once and around 9.3% held by the top ten. Sample: unsorted PBMCs, taken 0.3 years before starting antiretroviral therapy. The receptors derive from a man aged 30-40 years with HIV.

The chain links TRBV10-1 to TRBJ2-3; D gene unclear. CDR3 length: 12 amino acids. The V and J ends lost 6 bases and 7 bases respectively, with 11 bases between them. CDR1 is WNHNN, CDR2 SYGVQD, per germline (reference sequence). The CDR3 DNA is TGCGCCAGCAGCGCCCGGCCCAATACGCAGTATTTT. Amino acid sequence: CASSARPNTQYF.

J is TRBJ1-5 and V is TRBV28, with D possibly being TRBD1 (6 bases). Trimming removed 1 base from V and 1 base from J, with 8 bases in between. CDR3 length: 15 residues. The germline V gene encodes CDR1 MDHEN and CDR2 SYDVKM. The CDR3: CASSLSGDSNQPQHF. The CDR3 DNA reads as TGTGCCAGCAGTTTATCAGGGGACAGCAATCAGCCCCAGCATTTT.

V and J are TRBV5-1 and TRBJ1-1; weak D call: TRBD1 (6 bases). V was shortened by 4 bases and J by 3 bases, with 19 bases between the two germline ends. Germline-derived CDR1 and CDR2 are SGHRS and YFSETQ. This CDR3 spans 16 amino acids. The DNA of the CDR3 is TGCGCCAGCAGCCGAACTTCCGGGACAAAGGACACTGAAGCTTTCTTT. This encodes CASSRTSGTKDTEAFF.

The chain uses TRBV20-1 and TRBJ1-5; no clear D. Germline-derived CDR1 and CDR2 are DFQATT and SNEGSKA (reference sequence). The V end was cut by 2 bases, the J end by 6 bases, with 5 bases between. This CDR3 has 11 residues. The CDR3 region has the DNA TGCAGTGCTAGAAGTGGTCAGCCCCAGCATTTT. This translates into CSARSGQPQHF.

The rearrangement uses TRBV2 and TRBJ2-3, with D perhaps matching TRBD1 (6 bases). The V gene's germline CDR1 is SNHLY and CDR2 FYNNEI. V shed 5 bases and J shed 2 bases, with 14 bases lying between them. CDR3 length equals 15 residues. The CDR3 reads CASSKTGFSTDTQYF. CDR3 bases: TGTGCCAGCAGTAAAACAGGGTTTTCCACAGATACGCAGTATTTT.

The V call is TRBV11-2, the J call TRBJ2-2; TRBD2 is a possible D gene (6 bases). Germline values: CDR1 SGHAT, CDR2 FQNNGV. CDR3 length equals 16 residues. With 5 bases removed from V and 4 bases from J, the gap between germline ends came to 17 bases. CDR3 DNA: TGTGCCAGCAGCCCTACTAGCACCCAACCCACCGGGGAGCTGTTTTTT. This gives the protein CASSPTSTQPTGELFF. The full variable domain, in which reference TRBV11-2 and TRBJ2-2 provide the parts outside the CDR3, is EAGVAQSPRYKIIEKRQSVAFWCNPISGHATLYWYQQILGQGPKLLIQFQNNGVVDDSQLPKDRFSAERLKGVDSTLKIQPAKLEDSAVYLCASSPTSTQPTGELFFGEGSRLTVL.

This clone came up a few times. The rearrangement joins TRBV7-2 to TRBJ1-5, with D unclear. The CDR3 has 13 residues. Between the trimmed V and J ends, which lost 5 bases and 0 bases, there was a span of 5 bases. Germline CDR1 and CDR2: SGHTA and FQGNSA. In nucleotides, the CDR3 is TGTGCCAGCAGCCCTAATAGCAATCAGCCCCAGCATTTT. This encodes CASSPNSNQPQHF.

The chain recombines TRBV7-8 with TRBJ2-7; 7 bases match TRBD1. V gave up 1 base and J gave up 4 bases; unmatched junction bases: 4. The germline V gene encodes CDR1 SGHVS and CDR2 FQNEAQ. The CDR3 is 14 amino acids. For the CDR3, the DNA is TGTGCCAGCAGCTTAGGAGGCAGGGGGTACGAGCAGTACTTC. The encoded protein is CASSLGGRGYEQYF. The variable domain in full, with the rest retrieved from reference TRBV7-8 and TRBJ2-7, is GAGVSQSPRYKVAKRGQDVALRCDPISGHVSLFWYQQALGQGPEFLTYFQNEAQLDKSGLPSDRFFAERPEGSVSTLKIQRTQQEDSAVYLCASSLGGRGYEQYFGPGTRLTVT.

This rearrangement joins TRBV7-9 to TRBJ1-1, with unresolved D. This CDR3 spans 14 amino acids. V lost 3 bases and J 6 bases, leaving 14 bases between the germline ends. In germline, CDR1 is SEHNR, CDR2 FQNEAQ (reference sequence). CDR3 sequence reads: CASSLGNLIAEAFF. CDR3 DNA: TGTGCCAGCAGCTTGGGAAATCTGATCGCTGAAGCTTTCTTT.

This clone was seen once. V gene TRBV7-2 combines with J gene TRBJ2-2; the D call may be TRBD1 or TRBD2 (5 bases each). Trimming shortened V by 1 base and J by 5 bases, and 8 bases separated the two germline ends. This CDR3 has 14 amino acids. Germline CDR1 and CDR2: SGHTA and FQGNSA. The CDR3 DNA follows: TGTGCCAGCAGCTTAGTCGAGGGGACCGGGGAGCTGTTTTTT. This encodes CASSLVEGTGELFF.

This chain's CDR3 is CATSTLGGTGGFNTEAFF. The CDR3 nucleotides read TGTGCCACCAGCACCCTGGGGGGGACGGGAGGCTTTAACACTGAAGCTTTCTTT. J is TRBJ1-1 and V is TRBV15; perhaps TRBD1 as D (5 bases). V was trimmed by 4 bases and J by 2 bases, leaving 23 bases between them. The CDR3 spans 18 residues. The germline gives CDR1 LNHNV, CDR2 YYDKDF (reference sequence). Full variable domain (remainder filled in from reference TRBV15 and TRBJ1-1): DAMVIQNPRYQVTQFGKPVTLSCSQTLNHNVMYWYQQKSSQAPKLLFHYYDKDFNNEADTPDNFQSRRPNTSFCFLDIRSPGLGDTAMYLCATSTLGGTGGFNTEAFFGQGTRLTVV.

The chain couples TRBV2 to TRBJ2-3; D not resolved. The CDR3 has 17 residues. Trimming left V 5 bases short and J 1 base short, with 19 bases between. Germline assignment: CDR1 SNHLY and CDR2 FYNNEI. In DNA, the CDR3 is TGTGCCAGCAGTTCCCGCAGGAGTTTAAGCGGCACAGATACGCAGTATTTT. Its translation: CASSSRRSLSGTDTQYF.

This clone was found a few times. The CDR3 DNA reads TGTGCCAGCAGCGCCCCGGGACAAGTCTACAATGAGCAGTTCTTC. It translates to CASSAPGQVYNEQFF. The chain links TRBV21-1 to TRBJ2-1; the D call in the table, TRBD1, was not verified against the DNA. TRBV21-1 is recorded as a pseudogene. This CDR3 region has 15 residues.

The chain combines TRBV6-5 with TRBJ2-1, with D unresolved. Germline V gene sequence: CDR1 MNHEY, CDR2 SVGAGI. The CDR3 length is 11 residues. Trimming took 7 bases from V and 8 from J, leaving 9 bases between them. The DNA for the CDR3 is TGTGCCAGCAACGTAGGGCATGAGCAGTTCTTC. It yields the protein CASNVGHEQFF.

This chain uses TRBV19 with TRBJ2-1, with 7 bases identical to TRBD2. This CDR3 region has 13 residues. V lost 8 bases, J lost 6 bases, and 7 bases stayed unmatched. In germline, CDR1 is LNHDA, CDR2 SQIVND (reference sequence). This CDR3 is CASYLGGSNEQFF. CDR3 coding DNA: TGTGCCAGTTACCTCGGCGGGAGCAATGAGCAGTTCTTC.